This T cell receptor (beta chain) was identified during a study of T cells in Graves' hyperthyroidism and ophthalmopathy. The sample holds many counts of this clonotype. Trimming at V came to 4 bases and at J to 7 bases, leaving 10 bases not matched to a gene. The germline CDR1 and CDR2 sequences are KGHSH and LQKENI. This CDR3 region has 14 residues. The TCR beta CDR3 regions underwent amplification using RNA transcripts as the source. The primer set for the first-round RT-PCR of the TCR CDR3 was HTBI. TCRdb re-called the multiplex PCR reads through MiXCR, storing one row per CDR3 protein. The data show under 400,000 distinct CDR3 sequences, roughly 20% seen once.

This chain connects TRBV18 to TRBJ2-7, with TRBD1 matching over 7 bases. This clonotype was obtained from a woman in her forties or fifties with Graves' hyperthyroidism. The sample comprised blood. The CDR3 sequence is CASSRQGDSWEQYF. The CDR3 nucleotides are TGTGCCAGCTCACGACAGGGCGATAGTTGGGAGCAGTACTTC.